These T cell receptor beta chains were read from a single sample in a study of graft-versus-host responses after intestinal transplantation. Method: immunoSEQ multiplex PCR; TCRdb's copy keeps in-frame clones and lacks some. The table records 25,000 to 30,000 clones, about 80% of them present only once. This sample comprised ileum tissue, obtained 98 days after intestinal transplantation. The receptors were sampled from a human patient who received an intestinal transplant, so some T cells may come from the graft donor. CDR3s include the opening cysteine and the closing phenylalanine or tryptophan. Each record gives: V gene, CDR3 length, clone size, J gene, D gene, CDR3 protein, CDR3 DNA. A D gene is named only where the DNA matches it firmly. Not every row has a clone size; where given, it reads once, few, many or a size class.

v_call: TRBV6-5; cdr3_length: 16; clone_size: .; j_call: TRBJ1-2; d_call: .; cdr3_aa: CASSYSNRQRASGYTF; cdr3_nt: TGTGCCAGCAGTTACTCAAACCGACAGAGGGCGTCTGGCTACACCTTC
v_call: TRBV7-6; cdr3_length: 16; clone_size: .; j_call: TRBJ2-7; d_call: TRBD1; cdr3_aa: CASSEHLQGEWYEQYF; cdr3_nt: TGTGCCAGCAGCGAACACCTACAGGGGGAATGGTACGAGCAGTACTTC
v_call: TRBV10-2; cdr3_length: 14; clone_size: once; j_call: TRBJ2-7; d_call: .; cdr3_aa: CASSDSGYTYEQYF; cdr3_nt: TGCGCCAGCAGTGATAGCGGCTACACCTACGAGCAGTACTTC
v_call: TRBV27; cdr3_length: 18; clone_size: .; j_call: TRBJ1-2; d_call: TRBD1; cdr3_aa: CASSLSGDRPDRYYGYTF; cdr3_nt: TGTGCCAGCAGTTTATCGGGGGACAGGCCGGACCGATACTATGGCTACACCTTC
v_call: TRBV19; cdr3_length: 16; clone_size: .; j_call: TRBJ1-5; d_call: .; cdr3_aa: CASSILAGYSNQPQHF; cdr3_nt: TGTGCCAGTAGTATCTTAGCAGGGTATAGCAATCAGCCCCAGCATTTT
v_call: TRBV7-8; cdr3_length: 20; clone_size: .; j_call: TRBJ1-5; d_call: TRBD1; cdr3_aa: CASSLRGSTGTEKQNQPQHF; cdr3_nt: TGTGCCAGCAGCTTAAGGGGATCAACCGGGACAGAAAAACAAAATCAGCCCCAGCATTTT
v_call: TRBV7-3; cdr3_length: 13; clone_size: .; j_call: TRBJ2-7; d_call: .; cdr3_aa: CASSLGYGYEQYF; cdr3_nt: TGTGCCAGCAGCTTAGGGTACGGCTACGAGCAGTACTTC
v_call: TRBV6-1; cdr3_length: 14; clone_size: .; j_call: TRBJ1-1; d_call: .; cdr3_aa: CASQNVDKNTEAFF; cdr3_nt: TGTGCCAGCCAAAACGTCGACAAGAACACTGAAGCTTTCTTT
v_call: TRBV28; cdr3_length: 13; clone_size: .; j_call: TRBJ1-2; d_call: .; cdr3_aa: CASSFTANYGYTF; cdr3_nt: TGTGCCAGCAGTTTTACAGCTAACTATGGCTACACCTTC
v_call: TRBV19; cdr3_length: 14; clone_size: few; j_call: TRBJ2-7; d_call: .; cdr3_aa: CASSAGGISYEQYF; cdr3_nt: TGTGCCAGTAGTGCTGGGGGTATCTCCTACGAGCAGTACTTC
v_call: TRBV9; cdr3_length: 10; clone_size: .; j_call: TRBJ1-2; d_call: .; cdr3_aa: CASSGQGYTF; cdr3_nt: TGTGCCAGCAGCGGGCAAGGCTACACCTTC
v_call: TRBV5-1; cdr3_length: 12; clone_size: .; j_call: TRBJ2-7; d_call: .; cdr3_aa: CASSSIQGEQYF; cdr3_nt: TGCGCCAGCAGCTCTATACAGGGCGAGCAGTACTTC
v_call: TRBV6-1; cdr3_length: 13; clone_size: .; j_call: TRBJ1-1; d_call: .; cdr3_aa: CASSEMEGTEAFF; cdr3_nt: TGTGCCAGCAGTGAAATGGAGGGAACTGAAGCTTTCTTT
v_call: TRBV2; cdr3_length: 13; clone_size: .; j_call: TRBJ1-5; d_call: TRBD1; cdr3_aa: CASSEGQGRPQHF; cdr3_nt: TGTGCCAGCAGTGAAGGACAGGGTCGCCCCCAGCATTTT
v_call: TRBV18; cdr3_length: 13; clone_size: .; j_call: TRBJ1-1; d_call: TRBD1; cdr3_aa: CASKQGGGTEAFF; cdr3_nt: TGTGCCAGCAAACAGGGGGGCGGCACTGAAGCTTTCTTT
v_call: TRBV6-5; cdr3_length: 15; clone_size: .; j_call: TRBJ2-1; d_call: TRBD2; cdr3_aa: CASSLAGGPNNEQFF; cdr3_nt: TGTGCCAGCAGCTTAGCGGGGGGGCCGAACAATGAGCAGTTCTTC
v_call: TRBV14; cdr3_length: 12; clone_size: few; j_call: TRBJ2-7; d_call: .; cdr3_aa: CASSQDGAEQYF; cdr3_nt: TGTGCCAGCAGCCAAGACGGGGCCGAGCAGTACTTC
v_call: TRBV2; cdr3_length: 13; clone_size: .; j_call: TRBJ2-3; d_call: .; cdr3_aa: CASKRGNTDTQYF; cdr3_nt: TGTGCCAGCAAACGGGGGAACACAGATACGCAGTATTTT
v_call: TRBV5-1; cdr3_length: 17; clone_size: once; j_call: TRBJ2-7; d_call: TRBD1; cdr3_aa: CASSLTHTGQGSYEQYF; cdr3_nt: TGCGCCAGCAGCTTGACCCACACAGGACAGGGCTCCTACGAGCAGTACTTC
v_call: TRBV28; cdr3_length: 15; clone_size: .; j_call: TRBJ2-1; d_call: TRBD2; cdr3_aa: CASRPLADSYNEQFF; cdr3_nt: TGTGCCAGCAGACCCCTAGCGGACTCCTACAATGAGCAGTTCTTC
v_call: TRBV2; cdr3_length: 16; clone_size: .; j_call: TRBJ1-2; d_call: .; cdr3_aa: CASSEGLGEPPAGYTF; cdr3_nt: TGTGCCAGCAGTGAAGGTCTTGGGGAACCGCCTGCGGGCTACACCTTC
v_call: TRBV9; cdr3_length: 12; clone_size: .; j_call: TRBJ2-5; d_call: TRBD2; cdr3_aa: CASSVESGDQYF; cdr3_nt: TGTGCCAGCAGCGTAGAAAGCGGGGACCAGTACTTC
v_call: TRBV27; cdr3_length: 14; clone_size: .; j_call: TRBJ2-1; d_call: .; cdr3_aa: CASSLSGSGDGQFF; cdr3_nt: TGTGCCAGCAGTTTATCGGGCAGTGGGGATGGGCAGTTCTTC
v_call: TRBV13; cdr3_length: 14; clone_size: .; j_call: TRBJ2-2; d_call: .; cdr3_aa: CASSTTGRGGELFF; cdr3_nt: TGTGCCAGCAGCACGACAGGGAGGGGCGGGGAGCTGTTTTTT
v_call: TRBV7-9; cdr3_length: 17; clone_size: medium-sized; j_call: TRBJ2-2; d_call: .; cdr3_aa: CASSLTGSGLRTGELFF; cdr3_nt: TGTGCCAGCAGCTTAACAGGTTCGGGTCTCCGCACCGGGGAGCTGTTTTTT
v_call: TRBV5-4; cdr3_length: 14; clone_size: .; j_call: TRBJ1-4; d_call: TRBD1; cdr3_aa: CASSYGTDNEKLFF; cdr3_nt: TGTGCCAGCAGTTATGGGACAGATAATGAAAAACTGTTTTTT
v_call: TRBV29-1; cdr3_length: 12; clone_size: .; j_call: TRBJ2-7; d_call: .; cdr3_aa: CSVEGRGDEQYF; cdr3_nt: TGCAGCGTTGAAGGCAGGGGGGACGAGCAGTACTTC
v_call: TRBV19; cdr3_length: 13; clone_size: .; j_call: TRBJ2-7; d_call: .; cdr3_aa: CASSTGPAYEQYF; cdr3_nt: TGTGCCAGTAGCACAGGGCCAGCCTACGAGCAGTACTTC
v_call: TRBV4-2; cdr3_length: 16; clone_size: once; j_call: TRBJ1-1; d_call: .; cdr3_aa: CASSQEWAVMNTEAFF; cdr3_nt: TGTGCCAGCAGCCAAGAATGGGCTGTCATGAACACTGAAGCTTTCTTT
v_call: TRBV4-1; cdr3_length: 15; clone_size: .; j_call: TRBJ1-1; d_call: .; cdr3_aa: CASSQDAGDYTEAFF; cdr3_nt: TGCGCCAGCAGCCAAGATGCCGGGGATTACACTGAAGCTTTCTTT
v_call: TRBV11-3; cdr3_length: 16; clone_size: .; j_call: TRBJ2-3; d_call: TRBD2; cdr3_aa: CASSLLAGGPSDTQYF; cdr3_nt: TGTGCCAGCAGCCTATTAGCGGGGGGGCCGTCAGATACGCAGTATTTT
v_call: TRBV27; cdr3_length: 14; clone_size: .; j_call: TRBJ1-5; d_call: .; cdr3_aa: CASSLRGGGQPQHF; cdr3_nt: TGTGCCAGCAGTTTAAGGGGGGGCGGTCAGCCCCAGCATTTT
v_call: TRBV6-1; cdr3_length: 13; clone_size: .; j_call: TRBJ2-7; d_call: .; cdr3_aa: CASSDSLIGEQYF; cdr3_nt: TGTGCCAGCAGTGACTCCTTAATCGGCGAGCAGTACTTC
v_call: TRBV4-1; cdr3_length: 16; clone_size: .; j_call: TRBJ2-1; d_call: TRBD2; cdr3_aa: CASSQAAGGAFNEQFF; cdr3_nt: TGCGCCAGCAGCCAAGCGGCGGGGGGGGCCTTCAATGAGCAGTTCTTC
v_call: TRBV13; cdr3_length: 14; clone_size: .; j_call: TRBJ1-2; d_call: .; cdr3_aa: CASSLARSVYGYTF; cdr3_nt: TGTGCCAGCAGCTTAGCCAGGTCTGTTTATGGCTACACCTTC
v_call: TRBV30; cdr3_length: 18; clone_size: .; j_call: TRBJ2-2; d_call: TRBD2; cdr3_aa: CAWSTKRGGGANTGELFF; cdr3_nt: TGTGCCTGGAGTACGAAGCGGGGGGGTGGCGCAAACACCGGGGAGCTGTTTTTT
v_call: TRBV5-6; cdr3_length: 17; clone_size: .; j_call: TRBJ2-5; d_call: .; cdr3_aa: CASSLVGQGRIQETQYF; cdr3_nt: TGTGCCAGCAGCTTGGTGGGTCAGGGGCGCATACAAGAGACCCAGTACTTC
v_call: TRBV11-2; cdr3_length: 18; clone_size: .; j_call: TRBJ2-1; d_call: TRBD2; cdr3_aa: CASSRRLAGDSSYNEQFF; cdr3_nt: TGTGCCAGCAGCCGTCGGCTAGCGGGAGATAGCTCCTACAATGAGCAGTTCTTC
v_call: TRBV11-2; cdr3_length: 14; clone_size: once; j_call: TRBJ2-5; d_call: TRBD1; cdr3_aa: CASSLGQGQETQYF; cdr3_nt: TGTGCCAGCAGCCTGGGACAGGGCCAAGAGACCCAGTACTTC
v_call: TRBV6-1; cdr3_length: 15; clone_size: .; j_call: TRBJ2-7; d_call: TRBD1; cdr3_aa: CASSSWQGVNYEQYF; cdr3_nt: TGTGCCAGCAGTTCGTGGCAGGGGGTCAACTACGAGCAGTACTTC
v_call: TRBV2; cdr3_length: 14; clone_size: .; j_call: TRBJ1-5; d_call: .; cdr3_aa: CASSGTVGNQPQHF; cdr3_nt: TGTGCCAGCAGTGGTACAGTAGGCAATCAGCCCCAGCATTTT
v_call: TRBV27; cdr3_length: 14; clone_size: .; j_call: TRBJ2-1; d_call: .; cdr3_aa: CASSPITTGIEQFF; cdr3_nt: TGTGCCAGCAGTCCGATCACTACAGGGATTGAGCAGTTCTTC
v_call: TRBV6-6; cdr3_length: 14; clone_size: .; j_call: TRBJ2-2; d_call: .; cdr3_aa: CASSYQRDTGELFF; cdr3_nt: TGTGCCAGCAGTTACCAACGGGACACCGGGGAGCTGTTTTTT
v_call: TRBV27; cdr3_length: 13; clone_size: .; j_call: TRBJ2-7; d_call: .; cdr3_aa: CASSLNPFYEQYF; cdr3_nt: TGTGCCAGCAGTTTAAACCCCTTCTACGAGCAGTACTTC
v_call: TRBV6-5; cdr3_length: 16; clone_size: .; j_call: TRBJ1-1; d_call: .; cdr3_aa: CASSYTSPGWNTEAFF; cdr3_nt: TGTGCCAGCAGTTACACCTCCCCCGGGTGGAACACTGAAGCTTTCTTT
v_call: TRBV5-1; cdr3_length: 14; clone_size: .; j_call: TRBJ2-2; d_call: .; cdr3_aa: CASGQSRATGELFF; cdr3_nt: TGCGCCAGCGGACAGTCGAGAGCCACCGGGGAGCTGTTTTTT
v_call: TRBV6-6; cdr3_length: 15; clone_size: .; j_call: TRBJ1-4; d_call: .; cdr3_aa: CASSYSNGGNEKLFF; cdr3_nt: TGTGCCAGCAGTTACTCGAATGGTGGGAATGAAAAACTGTTTTTT
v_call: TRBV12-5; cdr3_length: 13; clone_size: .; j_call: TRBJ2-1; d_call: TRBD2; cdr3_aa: CASLEGGHNEQFF; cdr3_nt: TGTGCTAGTCTAGAGGGAGGGCACAATGAGCAGTTCTTC
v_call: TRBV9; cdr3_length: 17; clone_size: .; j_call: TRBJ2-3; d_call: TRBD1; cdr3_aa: CASSARRDRGRLDTQYF; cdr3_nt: TGTGCCAGCAGCGCCCGCCGGGACAGGGGACGTTTGGATACGCAGTATTTT
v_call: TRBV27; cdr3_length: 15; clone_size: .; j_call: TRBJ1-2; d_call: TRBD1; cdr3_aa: CASSLSGRGNYGYTF; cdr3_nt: TGTGCCAGCAGTTTATCCGGCAGGGGGAACTATGGCTACACCTTC
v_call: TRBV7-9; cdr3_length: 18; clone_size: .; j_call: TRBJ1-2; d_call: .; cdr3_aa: CASSLEVGYPPTNYGYTF; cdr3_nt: TGTGCCAGCAGCTTAGAGGTTGGGTACCCTCCCACTAACTATGGCTACACCTTC
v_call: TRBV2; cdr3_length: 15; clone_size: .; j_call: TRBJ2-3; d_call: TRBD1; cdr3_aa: CASSPGQASTDTQYF; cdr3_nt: TGTGCCAGCAGCCCCGGACAGGCTAGCACAGATACGCAGTATTTT
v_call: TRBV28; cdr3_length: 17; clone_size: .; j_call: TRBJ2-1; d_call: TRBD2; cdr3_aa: CASSFFAGRGDNNEQFF; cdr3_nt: TGTGCCAGCAGTTTCTTCGCAGGGCGGGGGGATAACAATGAGCAGTTCTTC
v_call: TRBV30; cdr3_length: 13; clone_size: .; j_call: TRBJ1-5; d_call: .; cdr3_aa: CAWSVQGDQPQHF; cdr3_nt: TGTGCCTGGAGTGTCCAGGGCGATCAGCCCCAGCATTTT